The table lists the clone carrying this TCR beta chain with many counts. Germline CDR1 DFQATT, CDR2 SNEGSKA (reference sequence). After removal of 6 bases from V and 7 bases from J, the junction contained 11 bases not matched to a gene. This CDR3 has 13 residues. Template switching by 5'RACE produced TCR cDNA, adding a universal primer site and UMIs. TCRdb fed the 5' RACE reads into MiXCR, producing one record per CDR3 protein. Here the sample spans under 300,000 distinct CDR3 sequences, around 6.7% being singletons. These data are taken from a study of T cells after yellow fever vaccination. The chain combines TRBV20-1 with TRBJ2-7, with 8 bases identical to TRBD1. The receptor's source is a man aged 25-45 years who received the YFV17D yellow fever vaccine. The sample was CD4+ T cells sorted from PBMCs, taken on the day of the yellow fever booster vaccination. The CDR3 region is CSADRESRGEQYF. The CDR3 DNA follows: TGCAGTGCGGACAGGGAGTCCCGCGGAGAGCAGTACTTC.